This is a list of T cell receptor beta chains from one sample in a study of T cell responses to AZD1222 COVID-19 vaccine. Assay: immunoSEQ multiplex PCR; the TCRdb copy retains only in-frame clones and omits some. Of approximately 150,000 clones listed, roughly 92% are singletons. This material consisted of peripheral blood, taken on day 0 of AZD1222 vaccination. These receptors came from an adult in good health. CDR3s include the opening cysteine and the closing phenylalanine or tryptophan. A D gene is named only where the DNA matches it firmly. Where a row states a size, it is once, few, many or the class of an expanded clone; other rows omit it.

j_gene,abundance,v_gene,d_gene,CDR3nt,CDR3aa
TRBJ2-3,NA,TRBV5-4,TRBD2,TGTGCCAGCAGCTTGACTAGCGGGATTGGGGATACGCAGTATTTT,CASSLTSGIGDTQYF
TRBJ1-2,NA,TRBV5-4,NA,TGTGCCAGCAGTTCCCATAACTATGGCTACACCTTC,CASSSHNYGYTF
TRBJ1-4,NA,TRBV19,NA,TGTGCCACTGCGAGGGTGTCTAATGAAAAACTGTTTTTT,CATARVSNEKLFF
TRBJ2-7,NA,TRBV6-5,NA,TGTGCCATCCAGGGTGTGGGGCACTACGAGCAGTACTTC,CAIQGVGHYEQYF
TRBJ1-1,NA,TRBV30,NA,TGTGCCTGGTCCAGGGGCTTAAGTGAAGCTTTCTTT,CAWSRGLSEAFF
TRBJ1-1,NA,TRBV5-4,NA,TGTGCCAGCAGCGAAAGCCACCAGGGGAATGAAGCTTTCTTT,CASSESHQGNEAFF
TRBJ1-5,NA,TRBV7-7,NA,TGTGCCAGCCCATCGGGGGGACCAACTAATCAGCCCCAGCATTTT,CASPSGGPTNQPQHF
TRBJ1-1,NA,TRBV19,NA,TGTGCCAGTAGTTGGAGATTCGACACTGAAGCTTTCTTT,CASSWRFDTEAFF
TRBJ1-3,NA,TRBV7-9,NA,TGTGCCAGCGGTCTCGAGGGGGGCTCTGGAAACACCATATATTTT,CASGLEGGSGNTIYF
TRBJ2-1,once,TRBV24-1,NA,TGTGCCACCAGTGGTTCAGGGAGGTTTGGCAATGAGCAGTTCTTC,CATSGSGRFGNEQFF
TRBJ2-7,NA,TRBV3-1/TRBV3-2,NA,TGTGCCAGCAGCCAAATCCACTGGTCAGAGCAGTACTTC,CASSQIHWSEQYF
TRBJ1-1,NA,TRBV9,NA,TGTGCCAGCAGCGTAGAGGTGGGAGTGAACACTGAAGCTTTCTTT,CASSVEVGVNTEAFF
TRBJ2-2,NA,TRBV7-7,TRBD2,TGTGCCAGCAGCTCGTCGACCGGGGGGGACACCGGGGAGCTGTTTTTT,CASSSSTGGDTGELFF
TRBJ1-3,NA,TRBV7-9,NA,TGTGCCAGCAGCCTGCTCGGAAACACCATATATTTT,CASSLLGNTIYF
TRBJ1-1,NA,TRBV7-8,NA,TGTGCCAGCAGCCCAAGACTGAACACTGAAGCTTTCTTT,CASSPRLNTEAFF
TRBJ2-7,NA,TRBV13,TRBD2,TGTGCCAGCAGCTTCTCGATAGCGGGAGAATCCTACGAGCAGTACTTC,CASSFSIAGESYEQYF
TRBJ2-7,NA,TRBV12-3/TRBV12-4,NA,TGTGCCAGCAGTTTGGGTAGCACCTACGAGCAGTACTTC,CASSLGSTYEQYF
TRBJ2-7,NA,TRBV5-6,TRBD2,TGTGCCAGCAGTAATAGCGGGCTCCTCTACGAGCAGTACTTC,CASSNSGLLYEQYF
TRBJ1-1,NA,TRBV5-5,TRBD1,TGTGCCAGCAGCTTGACAGGGGGCACTGAAGCTTTCTTT,CASSLTGGTEAFF
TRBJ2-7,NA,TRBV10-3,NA,TGTGCCATCAGTGAGTCAGGGCCAGCCTACGAGCAGTACTTC,CAISESGPAYEQYF
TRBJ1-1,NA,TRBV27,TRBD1,TGTGCCAGCAGTTCGGACAGGCGAATGAACACTGAAGCTTTCTTT,CASSSDRRMNTEAFF
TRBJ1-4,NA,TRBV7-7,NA,TGTGCCAGCAGCCCACTAGCCTCGACAGGAGATGAAAAACTGTTTTTT,CASSPLASTGDEKLFF
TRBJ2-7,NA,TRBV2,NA,TGTGCCAGCAGTGCTCAAGGGATCTCGGAGCAGTACTTC,CASSAQGISEQYF
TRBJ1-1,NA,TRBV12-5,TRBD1,TGTGCTAGTGGTTTATCGGGACAGTACACTGAAGCTTTCTTT,CASGLSGQYTEAFF
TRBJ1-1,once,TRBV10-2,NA,TGCGCCAGCAGTGAGTTGGGGGGGAACACTGAAGCTTTCTTT,CASSELGGNTEAFF
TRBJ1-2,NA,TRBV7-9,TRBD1,TGTGCCAGCAGCTGGGCCGGGACAGGGGGCTCTCGTGGCTACACCTTC,CASSWAGTGGSRGYTF
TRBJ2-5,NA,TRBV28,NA,TGTGCCAGCAGTTTATTGGGGCCCCAAGAGACCCAGTACTTC,CASSLLGPQETQYF
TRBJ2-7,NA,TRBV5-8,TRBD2,TGTGCCAGCAGCTACTTAGCGGGATCCTACGAGCAGTACTTC,CASSYLAGSYEQYF
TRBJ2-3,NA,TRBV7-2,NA,TGTGCCAGCAGCTTAGCTAGCCGGTTGGATACGCAGTATTTT,CASSLASRLDTQYF
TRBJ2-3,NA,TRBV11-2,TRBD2,TGTGCCAGCAGCTCAAAAGGACTAGCGGGAGGGCCGTTCACAGATACGCAGTATTTT,CASSSKGLAGGPFTDTQYF
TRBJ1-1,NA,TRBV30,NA,TGTGCCTGGAGTGTATGGACGAACACTGAAGCTTTCTTT,CAWSVWTNTEAFF
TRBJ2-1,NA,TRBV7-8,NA,TGTGCCAGCAGCTTGAGATCGGCCGGATCCTACAATGAGCAGTTCTTC,CASSLRSAGSYNEQFF
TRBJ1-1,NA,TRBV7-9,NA,TGTGCCAGCAGCTTAGTTGGGGGAGACAGACCGGACACTGAAGCTTTCTTT,CASSLVGGDRPDTEAFF
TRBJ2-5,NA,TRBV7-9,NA,TGTGCCAGCAGCTTAGGGGGCCCTCGAGAGACCCAGTACTTC,CASSLGGPRETQYF
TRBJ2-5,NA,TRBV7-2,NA,TGTGCCAGCAGCTTAGTAGCAGCGGCGGGCCAAGAGACCCAGTACTTC,CASSLVAAAGQETQYF
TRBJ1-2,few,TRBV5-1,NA,TGCGCCAGCAGCTCGACAGAGGGCTACACCTTC,CASSSTEGYTF
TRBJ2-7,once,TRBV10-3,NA,TGTGCCATCAGGGGGTTGAGCGGCGAGCAGTACTTC,CAIRGLSGEQYF
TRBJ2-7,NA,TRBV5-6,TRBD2,TGTGCCAGCAGCTTTAGCGGGAGAGGTGCCTACGAGCAGTACTTC,CASSFSGRGAYEQYF
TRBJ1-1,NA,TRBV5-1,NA,TGCGCCAGCAGCTTGTGGCAGGCCAACACTGAAGCTTTCTTT,CASSLWQANTEAFF
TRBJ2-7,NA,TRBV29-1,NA,TGCAGCATCTGGACTAATCACGAGCAGTACTTC,CSIWTNHEQYF
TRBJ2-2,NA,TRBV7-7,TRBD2,TGTGCCAGCAGCTCGGGACTAGCGGGAAGGAACACCGGGGAGCTGTTTTTT,CASSSGLAGRNTGELFF
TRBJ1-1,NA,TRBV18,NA,TGTGCCAGCTCACCACTACAGAAGACAGGAGCCTCTATGAACACTGAAGCTTTCTTT,CASSPLQKTGASMNTEAFF
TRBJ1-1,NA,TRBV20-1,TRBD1,TGCAGTGCTAGTTTAGCAGGGGGCAACACTGAAGCTTTCTTT,CSASLAGGNTEAFF
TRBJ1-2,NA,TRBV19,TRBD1,TGTGCCAGTAGTATCGGGACAGGTCTAGGCTACACCTTC,CASSIGTGLGYTF
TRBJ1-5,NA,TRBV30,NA,TGTGCCTGGAGTGACGAGACTGATAATCAGCCCCAGCATTTT,CAWSDETDNQPQHF
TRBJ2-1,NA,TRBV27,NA,TGTGCCAGCAGTCCGTCAAGCTCCTACAATGAGCAGTTCTTC,CASSPSSSYNEQFF
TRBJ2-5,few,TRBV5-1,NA,TGCGCCAGCAGCTTGGAAGAGACCCAGTACTTC,CASSLEETQYF
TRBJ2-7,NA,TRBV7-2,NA,TGTGCCAGCAGCTTAGTTGGGCTGGGTTTCGAGACCTCCTACGAGCAGTACTTC,CASSLVGLGFETSYEQYF
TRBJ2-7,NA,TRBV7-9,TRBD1,TGTGCCAGCAGCGCCACAGGGGGAGGCTCCTACGAGCAGTACTTC,CASSATGGGSYEQYF
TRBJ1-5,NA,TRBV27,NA,TGTGCCAGCAGTTTAATAGCAGGGTCCAGCAATCAGCCCCAGCATTTT,CASSLIAGSSNQPQHF
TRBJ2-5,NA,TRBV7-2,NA,TGTGCCAGCAGCTTAGATCCCACAGGGTCAGAGACCCAGTACTTC,CASSLDPTGSETQYF
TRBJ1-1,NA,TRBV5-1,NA,TGCGCCAGCAGCTTGGGACAGCCGGGGACTGAAGCTTTCTTT,CASSLGQPGTEAFF
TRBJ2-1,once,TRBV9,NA,TGTGCCAGCAGCGTGAGCTCGGGAGCGTCGTACAATGAGCAGTTCTTC,CASSVSSGASYNEQFF
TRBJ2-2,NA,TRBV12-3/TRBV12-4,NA,TGTGCCAGCAGTTTAGTCCCCGGGGAGCTGTTTTTT,CASSLVPGELFF
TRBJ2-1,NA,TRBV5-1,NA,TGCGCCAGCAGCTTGGCTCAGTACAATGAGCAGTTCTTC,CASSLAQYNEQFF
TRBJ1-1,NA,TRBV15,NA,TGTGCCACCAGCAGAGATACATACGCACTTGAAGCTTTCTTT,CATSRDTYALEAFF
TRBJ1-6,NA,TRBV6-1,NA,TGTGCCAGCAGTGAAATCCCCCGGTCACCCCTCCACTTT,CASSEIPRSPLHF
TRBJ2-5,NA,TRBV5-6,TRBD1,TGTGCCAGCAGCCGCGGACAGGGCATGGAGACCCAGTACTTC,CASSRGQGMETQYF
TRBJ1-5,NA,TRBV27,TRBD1,TGTGCCAGCGCAATCGGACAGGGGACTCAGCCCCAGCATTTT,CASAIGQGTQPQHF